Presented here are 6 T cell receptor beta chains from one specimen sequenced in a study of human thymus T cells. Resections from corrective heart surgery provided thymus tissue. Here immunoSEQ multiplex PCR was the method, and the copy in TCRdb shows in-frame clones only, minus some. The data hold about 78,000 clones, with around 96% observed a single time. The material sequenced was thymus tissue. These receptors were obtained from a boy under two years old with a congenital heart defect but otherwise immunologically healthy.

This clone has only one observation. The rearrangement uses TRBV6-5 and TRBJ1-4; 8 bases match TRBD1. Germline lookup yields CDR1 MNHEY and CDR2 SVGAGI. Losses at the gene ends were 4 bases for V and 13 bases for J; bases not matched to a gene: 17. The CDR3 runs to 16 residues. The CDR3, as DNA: TGTGCCAGCAGTTCCCACACCCCTTCTCAGGGGGCCGTACTGTTTTTT. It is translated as CASSSHTPSQGAVLFF.

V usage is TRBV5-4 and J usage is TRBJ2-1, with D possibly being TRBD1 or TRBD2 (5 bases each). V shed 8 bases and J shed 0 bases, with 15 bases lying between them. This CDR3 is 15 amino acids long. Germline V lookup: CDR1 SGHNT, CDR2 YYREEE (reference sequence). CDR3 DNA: TGTGCCAGAAACAATCGGGACCGCTCCTACAATGAGCAGTTCTTC. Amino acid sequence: CARNNRDRSYNEQFF. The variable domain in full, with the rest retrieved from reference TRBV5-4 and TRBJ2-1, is ETGVTQSPTHLIKTRGQQVTLRCSSQSGHNTVSWYQQALGQGPQFIFQYYREEENGRGNFPPRFSGLQFPNYSSELNVNALELDDSALYLCARNNRDRSYNEQFFGPGTRLTVL.

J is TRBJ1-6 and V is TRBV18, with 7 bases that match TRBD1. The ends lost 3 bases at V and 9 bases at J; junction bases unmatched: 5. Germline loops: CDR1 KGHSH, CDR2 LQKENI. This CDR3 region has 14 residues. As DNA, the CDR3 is TGTGCCAGCTCACCGGTTACAGGGGCTTCACCCCTCCACTTT. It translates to CASSPVTGASPLHF. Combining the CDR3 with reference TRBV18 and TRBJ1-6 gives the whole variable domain NAGVMQNPRHLVRRRGQEARLRCSPMKGHSHVYWYRQLPEEGLKFMVYLQKENIIDESGMPKERFSAEFPKEGPSILRIQQVVRGDSAAYFCASSPVTGASPLHFGNGTRLTVT.

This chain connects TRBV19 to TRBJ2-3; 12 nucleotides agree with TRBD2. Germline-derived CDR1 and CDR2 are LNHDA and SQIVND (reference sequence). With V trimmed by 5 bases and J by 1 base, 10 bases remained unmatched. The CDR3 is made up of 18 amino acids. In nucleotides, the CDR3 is TGTGCCAGTAGTCCCTCACTAGCGGGGGGCGAGGGCACAGATACGCAGTATTTT. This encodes CASSPSLAGGEGTDTQYF. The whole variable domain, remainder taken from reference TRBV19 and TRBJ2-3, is DGGITQSPKYLFRKEGQNVTLSCEQNLNHDAMYWYRQDPGQGLRLIYYSQIVNDFQKGDIAEGYSVSREKKESFPLTVTSAQKNPTAFYLCASSPSLAGGEGTDTQYFGPGTRLTVL.

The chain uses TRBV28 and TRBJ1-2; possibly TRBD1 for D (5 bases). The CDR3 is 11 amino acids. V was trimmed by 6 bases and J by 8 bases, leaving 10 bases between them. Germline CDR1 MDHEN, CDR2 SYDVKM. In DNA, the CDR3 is TGTGCCAGCAGCCTCCAGGGAGGCTACACCTTC. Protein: CASSLQGGYTF.

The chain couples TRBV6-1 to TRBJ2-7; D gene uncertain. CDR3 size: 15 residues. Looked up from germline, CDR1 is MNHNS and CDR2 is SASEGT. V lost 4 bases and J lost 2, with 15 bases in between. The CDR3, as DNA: TGTGCCAGCAGTGCTCTTGTGGGCAGAGCCTACGAGCAGTACTTC. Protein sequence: CASSALVGRAYEQYF.